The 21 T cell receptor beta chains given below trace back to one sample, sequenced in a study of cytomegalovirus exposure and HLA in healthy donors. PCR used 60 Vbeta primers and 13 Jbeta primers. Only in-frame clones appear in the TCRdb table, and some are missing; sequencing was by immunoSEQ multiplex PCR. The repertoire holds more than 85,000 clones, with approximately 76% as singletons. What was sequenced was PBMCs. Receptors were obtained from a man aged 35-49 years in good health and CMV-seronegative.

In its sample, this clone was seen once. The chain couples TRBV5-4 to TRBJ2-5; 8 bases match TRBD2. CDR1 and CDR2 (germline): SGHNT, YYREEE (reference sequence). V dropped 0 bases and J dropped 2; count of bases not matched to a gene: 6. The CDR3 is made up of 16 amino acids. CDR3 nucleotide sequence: TGTGCCAGCAGCTTGGATCTAGCGGGTTCTCAAGAGACCCAGTACTTC. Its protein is CASSLDLAGSQETQYF.

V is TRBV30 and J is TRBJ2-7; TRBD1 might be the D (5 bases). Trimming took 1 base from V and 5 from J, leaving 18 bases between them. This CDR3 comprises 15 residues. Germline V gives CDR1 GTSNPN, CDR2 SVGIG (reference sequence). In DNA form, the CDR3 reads TGTGCCTGGAGTGAAGAAAAGTCAGGGTTTAACGAGCAGTACTTC. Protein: CAWSEEKSGFNEQYF.

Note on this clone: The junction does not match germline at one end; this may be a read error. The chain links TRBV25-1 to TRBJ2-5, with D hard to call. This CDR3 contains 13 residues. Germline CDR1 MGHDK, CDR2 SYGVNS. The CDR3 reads CASSGRVEETQYF. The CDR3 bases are TGTGCCAGCAGTGGCCGAGTAGAAGAAACCCAGTACTTC. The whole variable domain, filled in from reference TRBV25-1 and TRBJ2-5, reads EADIYQTPRYLVIGTGKKITLECSQTMGHDKMYWYQQDPGMELHLIHYSYGVNSTEKGDLSSESTVSRIRTEHFPLTLESARPSHTSQYLCASSGRVEETQYFGPGTRLLVL.

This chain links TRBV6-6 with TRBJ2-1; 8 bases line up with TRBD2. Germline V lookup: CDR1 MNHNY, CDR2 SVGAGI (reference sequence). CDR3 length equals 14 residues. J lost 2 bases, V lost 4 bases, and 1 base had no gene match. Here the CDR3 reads CASSLGLAYNEQFF. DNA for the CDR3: TGTGCCAGCAGTTTGGGACTAGCCTACAATGAGCAGTTCTTC.

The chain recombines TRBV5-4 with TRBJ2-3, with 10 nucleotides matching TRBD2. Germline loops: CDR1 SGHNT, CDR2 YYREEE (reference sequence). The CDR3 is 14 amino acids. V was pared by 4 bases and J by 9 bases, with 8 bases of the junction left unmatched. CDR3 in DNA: TGTGCCAGCAGCACGCTAGCGGGAGTTTCAACGCAGTATTTT. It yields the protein CASSTLAGVSTQYF. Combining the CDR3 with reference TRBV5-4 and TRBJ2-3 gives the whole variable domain ETGVTQSPTHLIKTRGQQVTLRCSSQSGHNTVSWYQQALGQGPQFIFQYYREEENGRGNFPPRFSGLQFPNYSSELNVNALELDDSALYLCASSTLAGVSTQYFGPGTRLTVL.

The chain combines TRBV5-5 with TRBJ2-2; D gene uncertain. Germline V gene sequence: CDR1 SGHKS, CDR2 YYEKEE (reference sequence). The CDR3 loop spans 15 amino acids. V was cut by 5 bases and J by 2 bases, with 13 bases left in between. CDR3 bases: TGTGCCAGCAGTAGAGGAGTTGCCAACACCGGGGAGCTGTTTTTT. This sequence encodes CASSRGVANTGELFF.

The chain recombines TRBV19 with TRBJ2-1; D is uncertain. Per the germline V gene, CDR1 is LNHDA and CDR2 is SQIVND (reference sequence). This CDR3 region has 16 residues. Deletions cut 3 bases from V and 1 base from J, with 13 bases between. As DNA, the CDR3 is TGTGCCAGTAGTATGTCCTCGGTACGTTCCTACAATGAGCAGTTCTTC. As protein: CASSMSSVRSYNEQFF. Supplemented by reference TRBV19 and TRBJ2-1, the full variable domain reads DGGITQSPKYLFRKEGQNVTLSCEQNLNHDAMYWYRQDPGQGLRLIYYSQIVNDFQKGDIAEGYSVSREKKESFPLTVTSAQKNPTAFYLCASSMSSVRSYNEQFFGPGTRLTVL.

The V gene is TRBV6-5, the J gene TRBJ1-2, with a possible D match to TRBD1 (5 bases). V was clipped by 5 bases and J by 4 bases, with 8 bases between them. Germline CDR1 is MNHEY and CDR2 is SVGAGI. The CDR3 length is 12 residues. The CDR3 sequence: CASSGGGYGYTF. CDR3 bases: TGTGCCAGCAGTGGGGGGGGCTATGGCTACACCTTC.

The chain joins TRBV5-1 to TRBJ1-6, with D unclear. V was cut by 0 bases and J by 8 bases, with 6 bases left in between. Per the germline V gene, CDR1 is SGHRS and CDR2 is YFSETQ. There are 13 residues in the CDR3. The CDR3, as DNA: TGCGCCAGCAGCTTGGATATCGATTCACCCCTCCACTTT. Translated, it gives CASSLDIDSPLHF.

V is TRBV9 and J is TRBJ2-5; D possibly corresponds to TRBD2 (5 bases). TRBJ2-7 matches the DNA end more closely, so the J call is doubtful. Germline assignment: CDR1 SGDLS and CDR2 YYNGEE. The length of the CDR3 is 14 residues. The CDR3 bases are TGTGCCAGCAGCGTAGGGAGGAGCTCCTACGAGCAGTACTTC. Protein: CASSVGRSSYEQYF.

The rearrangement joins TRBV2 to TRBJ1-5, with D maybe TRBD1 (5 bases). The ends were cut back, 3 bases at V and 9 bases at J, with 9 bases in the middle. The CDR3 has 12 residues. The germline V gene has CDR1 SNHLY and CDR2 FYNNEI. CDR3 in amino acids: CASSELGLPQHF. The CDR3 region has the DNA TGTGCCAGCAGTGAGTTGGGGCTGCCCCAGCATTTT.

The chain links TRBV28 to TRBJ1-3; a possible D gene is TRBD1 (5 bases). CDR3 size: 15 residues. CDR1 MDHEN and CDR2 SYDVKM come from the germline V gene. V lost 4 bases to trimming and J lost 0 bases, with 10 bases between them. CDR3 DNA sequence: TGTGCCAGCAGTTGGGGGGGGAACTCTGGAAACACCATATATTTT. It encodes CASSWGGNSGNTIYF.

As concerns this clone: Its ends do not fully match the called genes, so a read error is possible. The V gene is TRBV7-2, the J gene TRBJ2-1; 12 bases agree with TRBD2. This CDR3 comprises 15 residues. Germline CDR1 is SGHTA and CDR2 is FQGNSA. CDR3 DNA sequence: TGTGCCAGCAGCCTAGCGGGGGGGGCCTACAATGAGCAGTTCTTC. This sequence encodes CASSLAGGAYNEQFF.

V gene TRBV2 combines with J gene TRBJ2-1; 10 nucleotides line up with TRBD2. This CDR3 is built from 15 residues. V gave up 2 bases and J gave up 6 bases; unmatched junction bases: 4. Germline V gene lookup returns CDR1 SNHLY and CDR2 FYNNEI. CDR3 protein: CASSERAGGFNEQFF. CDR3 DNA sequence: TGTGCCAGCAGTGAACGAGCGGGAGGGTTCAATGAGCAGTTCTTC.

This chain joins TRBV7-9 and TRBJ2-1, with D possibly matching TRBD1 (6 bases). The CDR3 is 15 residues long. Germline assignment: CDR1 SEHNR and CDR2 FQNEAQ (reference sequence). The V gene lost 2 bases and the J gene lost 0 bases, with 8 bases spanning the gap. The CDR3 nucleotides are TGTGCCAGCAGCTTACCGGGACACTCCTACAATGAGCAGTTCTTC. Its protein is CASSLPGHSYNEQFF.

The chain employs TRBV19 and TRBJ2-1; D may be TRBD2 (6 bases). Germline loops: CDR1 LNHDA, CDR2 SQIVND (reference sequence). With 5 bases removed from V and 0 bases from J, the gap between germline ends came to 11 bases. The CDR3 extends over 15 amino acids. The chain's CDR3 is CASSAFSGSYNEQFF. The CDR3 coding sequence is TGTGCCAGTAGTGCCTTTAGCGGCTCCTACAATGAGCAGTTCTTC.

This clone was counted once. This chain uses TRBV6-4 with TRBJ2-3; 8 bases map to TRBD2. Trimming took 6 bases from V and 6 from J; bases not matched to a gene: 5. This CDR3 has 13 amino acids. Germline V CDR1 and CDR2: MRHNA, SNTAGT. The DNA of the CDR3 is TGTGCCAGCAGCGGGGGGGCCAAGGATACGCAGTATTTT. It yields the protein CASSGGAKDTQYF.

The CDR3 loop reads CSVAGQGNSPLHF. The CDR3 coding sequence is TGCAGCGTTGCCGGACAGGGTAATTCACCCCTCCACTTT. This chain joins TRBV29-1 and TRBJ1-6; 8 nucleotides match TRBD1. The CDR3 is 13 amino acids. V shed 4 bases, J shed 6 bases, and the junction held 2 bases outside the gene matches. Germline CDR1 and CDR2: SQVTM and ANQGSEA.

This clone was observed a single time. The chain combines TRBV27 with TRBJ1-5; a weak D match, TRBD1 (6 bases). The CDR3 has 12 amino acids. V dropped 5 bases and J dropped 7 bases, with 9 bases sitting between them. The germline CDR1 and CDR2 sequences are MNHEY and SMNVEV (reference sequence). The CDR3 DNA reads TGTGCCAGCAGTACGGACAGACAGCCCCAGCATTTT. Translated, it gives CASSTDRQPQHF.

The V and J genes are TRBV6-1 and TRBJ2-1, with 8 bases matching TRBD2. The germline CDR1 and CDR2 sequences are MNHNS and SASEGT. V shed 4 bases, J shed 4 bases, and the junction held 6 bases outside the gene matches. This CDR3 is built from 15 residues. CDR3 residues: CASSAVTSEYNEQFF. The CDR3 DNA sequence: TGTGCCAGCAGTGCCGTGACTAGCGAATACAATGAGCAGTTCTTC.

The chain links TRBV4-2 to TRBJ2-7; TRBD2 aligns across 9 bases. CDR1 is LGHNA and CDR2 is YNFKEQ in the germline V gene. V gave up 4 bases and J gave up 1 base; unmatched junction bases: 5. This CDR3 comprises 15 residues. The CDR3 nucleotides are TGTGCCAGCAGCCCGACTAGCGGTCATTCCTACGAGCAGTACTTC. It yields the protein CASSPTSGHSYEQYF.